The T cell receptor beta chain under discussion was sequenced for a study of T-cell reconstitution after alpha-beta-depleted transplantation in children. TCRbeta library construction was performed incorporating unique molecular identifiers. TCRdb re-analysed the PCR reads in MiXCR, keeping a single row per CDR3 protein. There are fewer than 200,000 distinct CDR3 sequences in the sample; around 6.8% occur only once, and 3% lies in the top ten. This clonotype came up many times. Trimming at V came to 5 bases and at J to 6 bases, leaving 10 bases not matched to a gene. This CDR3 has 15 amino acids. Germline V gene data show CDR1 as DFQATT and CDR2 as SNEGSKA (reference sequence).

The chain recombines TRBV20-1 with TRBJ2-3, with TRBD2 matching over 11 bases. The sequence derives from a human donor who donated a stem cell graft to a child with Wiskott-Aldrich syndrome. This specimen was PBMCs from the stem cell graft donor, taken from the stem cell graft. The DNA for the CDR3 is TGCAGTGCTCGTATTAGCGGGGGGGCCGTGGATACGCAGTATTTT. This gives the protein CSARISGGAVDTQYF.